This T cell receptor beta chain is drawn from a study of tumor-infiltrating lymphocytes in oesophageal squamous cell carcinoma. V lost 4 bases to trimming and J lost 4 bases, with 18 bases between them. Germline V CDR1 and CDR2: KGHDR, SFDVKD. CDR3 length: 16 amino acids. This clonotype was seen many times. TCRdb re-analysed the PCR reads in MiXCR, keeping a single row per CDR3 protein. The repertoire holds about 21,000 distinct CDR3 sequences, with around 33% as singletons. The sequence was obtained from a male donor with esophageal squamous cell carcinoma. This chain links TRBV24-1 with TRBJ2-5; TRBD2 might be the D (6 bases). Source material: esophageal tumor tissue. The CDR3 sequence: CATSDPGLPRGETQYF. The CDR3, as DNA: TGTGCCACCAGTGACCCTGGACTCCCGCGGGGAGAGACCCAGTACTTC.